This T cell receptor beta chain was obtained from a study of blood T cells in healthy people across ages. Study results and limitations: Long-lived and aged donors differed, with more naive CD4+ cells and higher diversity in the long-lived. Naive T cell percentage showed a strong correlation with the diversity of TCR beta.

V lost 6 bases and J lost 0, with 12 bases in between. CDR1 SNHLY and CDR2 FYNNEI come from the germline V gene. The CDR3 totals 15 residues. It was with a sample-barcoded 5' primer and a J-beta primer mix that a second PCR of roughly 6 to 12 cycles was run. TCRdb reprocessed the 5' RACE reads via MiXCR and lists one record per CDR3 protein. This sample has 630,000 or so distinct CDR3 sequences, with around 31% found just once. There are many counts of this clonotype. The antigen remains unidentified. The gene calls are TRBV2 and TRBJ2-1, with a weak D call TRBD1 (6 bases). The source of this sequence is a woman aged 80 or older in good health. The sample comprised blood. The CDR3 DNA sequence: TGTGCCAGCAGGCCCACAGGGTTCTCCTACAATGAGCAGTTCTTC. The encoded protein is CASRPTGFSYNEQFF. Using reference TRBV2 and TRBJ2-1 for the parts outside the CDR3, the full variable domain is EPEVTQTPSHQVTQMGQEVILRCVPISNHLYFYWYRQILGQKVEFLVSFYNNEISEKSEIFDDQFSVERPDGSNFTLKIRSTKLEDSAMYFCASRPTGFSYNEQFFGPGTRLTVL.